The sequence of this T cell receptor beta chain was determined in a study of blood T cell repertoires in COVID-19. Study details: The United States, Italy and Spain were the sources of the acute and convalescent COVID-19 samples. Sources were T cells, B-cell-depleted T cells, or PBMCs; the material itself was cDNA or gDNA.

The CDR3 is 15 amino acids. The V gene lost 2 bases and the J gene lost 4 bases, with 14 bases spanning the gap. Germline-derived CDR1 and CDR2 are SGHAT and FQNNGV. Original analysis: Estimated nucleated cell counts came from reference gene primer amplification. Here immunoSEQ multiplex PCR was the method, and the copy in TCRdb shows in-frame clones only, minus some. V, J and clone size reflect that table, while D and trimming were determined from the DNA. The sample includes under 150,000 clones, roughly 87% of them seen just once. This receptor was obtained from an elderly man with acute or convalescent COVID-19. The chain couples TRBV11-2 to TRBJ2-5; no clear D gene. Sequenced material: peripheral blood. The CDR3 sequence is CASSLTTRTGETQYF. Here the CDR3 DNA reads TGTGCCAGCAGCTTAACCACCCGAACGGGAGAGACCCAGTACTTC.